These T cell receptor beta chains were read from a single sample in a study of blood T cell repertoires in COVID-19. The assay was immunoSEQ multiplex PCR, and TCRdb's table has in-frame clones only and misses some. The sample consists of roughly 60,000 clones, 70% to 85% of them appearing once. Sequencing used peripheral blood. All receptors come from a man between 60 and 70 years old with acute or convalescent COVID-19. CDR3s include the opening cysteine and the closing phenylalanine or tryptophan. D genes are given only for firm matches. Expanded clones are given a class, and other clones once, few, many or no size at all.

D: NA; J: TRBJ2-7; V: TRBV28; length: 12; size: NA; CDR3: CASNKSPGEQYF; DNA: TGTGCCAGCAACAAAAGCCCGGGAGAGCAGTACTTC
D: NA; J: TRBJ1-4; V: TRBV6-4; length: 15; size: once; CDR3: CASTNAKVRCEKLFF; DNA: TGTGCCAGCACCAACGCTAAAGTGCGTTGTGAAAAACTGTTTTTT
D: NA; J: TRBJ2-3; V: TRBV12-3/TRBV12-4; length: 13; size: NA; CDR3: CASNGIEADTQYF; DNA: TGTGCCAGCAACGGGATAGAGGCAGATACGCAGTATTTT
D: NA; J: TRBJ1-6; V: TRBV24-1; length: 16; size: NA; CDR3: CATSDLGPGVDSPLHF; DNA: TGTGCCACCAGTGATTTAGGGCCGGGGGTAGATTCACCCCTCCACTTT
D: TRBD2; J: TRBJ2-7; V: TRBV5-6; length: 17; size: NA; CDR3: CASSLATGGGALYEQYF; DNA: TGTGCCAGCAGCTTGGCAACGGGCGGGGGGGCTCTCTACGAGCAGTACTTC
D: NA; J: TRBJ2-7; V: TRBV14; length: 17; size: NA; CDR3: CASSQERGRTATYEQYF; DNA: TGTGCCAGCAGCCAAGAGAGGGGTAGGACAGCTACTTACGAGCAGTACTTC
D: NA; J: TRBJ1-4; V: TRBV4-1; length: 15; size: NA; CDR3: CASSQEGWAGEKLFF; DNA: TGCGCCAGCAGCCAAGAGGGGTGGGCGGGGGAAAAACTGTTTTTT
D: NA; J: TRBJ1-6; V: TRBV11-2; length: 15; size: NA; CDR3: CASSPNSGSNSPLHF; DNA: TGTGCCAGCAGCCCGAATTCGGGATCGAATTCACCCCTCCACTTT
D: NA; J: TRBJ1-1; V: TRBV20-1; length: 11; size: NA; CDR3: CSARVDSLSFF; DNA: TGCAGTGCTAGAGTGGATAGCCTTTCTTTCTTT
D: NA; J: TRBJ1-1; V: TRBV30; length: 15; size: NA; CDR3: CAWSNTGGARTEAFF; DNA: TGTGCCTGGAGTAACACAGGAGGGGCGCGCACTGAAGCTTTCTTT
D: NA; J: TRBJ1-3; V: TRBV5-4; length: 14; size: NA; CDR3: CASRADLSGNTIYF; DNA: TGTGCCAGCAGAGCGGACCTCTCTGGAAACACCATATATTTT
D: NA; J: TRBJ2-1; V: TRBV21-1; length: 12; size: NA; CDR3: CASSIWTSEQFF; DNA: TGTGCCAGCAGCATTTGGACTTCTGAGCAGTTCTTC
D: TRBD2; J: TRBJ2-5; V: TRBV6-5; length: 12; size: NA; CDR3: CASPGGGETQYF; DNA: TGTGCCAGCCCGGGGGGAGGAGAGACCCAGTACTTC
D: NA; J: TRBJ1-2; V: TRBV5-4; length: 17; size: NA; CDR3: CASTRVFLGITNYGYTF; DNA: TGTGCCAGCACCCGGGTGTTCTTAGGCATAACAAACTATGGCTACACCTTC
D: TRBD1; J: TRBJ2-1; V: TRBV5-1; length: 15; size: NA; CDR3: CASSPQPDRENEQFF; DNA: TGCGCCAGCAGCCCTCAGCCTGACAGGGAGAATGAGCAGTTCTTC
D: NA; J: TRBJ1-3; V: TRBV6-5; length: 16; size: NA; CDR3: CASSYEGGGAGNTIYF; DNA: TGTGCCAGCAGTTACGAGGGGGGGGGCGCGGGAAACACCATATATTTT
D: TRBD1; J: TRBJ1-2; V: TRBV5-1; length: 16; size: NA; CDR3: CASSLLWTGQMDDYTF; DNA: TGCGCCAGCAGCTTGCTCTGGACAGGTCAGATGGATGACTACACCTTC
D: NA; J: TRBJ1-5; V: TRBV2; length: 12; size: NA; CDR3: CASSDEFLPQHF; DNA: TGTGCCAGCAGTGACGAGTTTCTGCCCCAGCATTTT
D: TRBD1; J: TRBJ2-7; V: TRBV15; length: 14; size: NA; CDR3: CATSRERQGYEQYF; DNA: TGTGCCACCAGCAGAGAACGACAGGGCTACGAGCAGTACTTC
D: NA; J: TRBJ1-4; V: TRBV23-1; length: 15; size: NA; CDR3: CQWGRDSATNEKLFF; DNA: TGCCAGTGGGGCCGGGACTCAGCAACTAATGAAAAACTGTTTTTT
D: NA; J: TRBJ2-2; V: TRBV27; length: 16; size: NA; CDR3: CASSGGATYYTGELFF; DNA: TGTGCCAGCAGTGGCGGGGCTACGTACTACACCGGGGAGCTGTTTTTT
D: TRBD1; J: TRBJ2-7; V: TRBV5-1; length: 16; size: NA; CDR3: CASSLEGAYTSYEQYF; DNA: TGCGCCAGCAGCTTGGAGGGGGCCTATACCTCCTACGAGCAGTACTTC
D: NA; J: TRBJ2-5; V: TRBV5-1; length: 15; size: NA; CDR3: CASSPSLGGQETQYF; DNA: TGCGCCAGCAGCCCGTCTTTGGGGGGTCAAGAGACCCAGTACTTC
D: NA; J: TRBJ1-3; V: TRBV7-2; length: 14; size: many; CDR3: CASERGSSGNTIYF; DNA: TGTGCCAGCGAACGGGGGAGCTCTGGAAACACCATATATTTT
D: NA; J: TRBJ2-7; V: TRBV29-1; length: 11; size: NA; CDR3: CSVTRGYEQYF; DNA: TGCAGCGTCACTCGAGGATACGAGCAGTACTTC
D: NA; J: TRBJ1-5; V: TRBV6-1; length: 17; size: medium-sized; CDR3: CASSEVVEGGRNQPQHF; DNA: TGTGCCAGCAGTGAGGTCGTGGAGGGCGGAAGAAATCAGCCCCAGCATTTT
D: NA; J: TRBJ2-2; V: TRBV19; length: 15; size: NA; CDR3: CASSIRELNTGELFF; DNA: TGTGCCAGTAGTATTAGGGAGTTAAACACCGGGGAGCTGTTTTTT
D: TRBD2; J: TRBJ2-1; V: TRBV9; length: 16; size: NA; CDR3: CASSVALAGHYNEQFF; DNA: TGTGCCAGCAGCGTAGCTCTAGCGGGGCACTACAATGAGCAGTTCTTC